A selection of T cell receptor beta chains follows, all from one sample in a study of cytomegalovirus exposure and HLA in healthy donors. Clones were read by immunoSEQ multiplex PCR, and TCRdb kept only the in-frame ones, dropping some. Among tens of thousands of clones, about 78% were seen once, and the ten largest hold roughly 3.3%. Sequenced input: PBMCs. All receptors come from a woman aged 30 to 39 in good health and CMV-seronegative. Both conserved end residues are part of each CDR3. The order of the fields is D gene, J gene, clone size, V gene, CDR3 DNA, CDR3 protein. A D gene is named only where the DNA matches it firmly. Not all rows give a size; the values are once, few, many and, for expanded clones, a class.

D gene: TRBD1
J gene: TRBJ1-2
clone size: NA
V gene: TRBV7-2
CDR3 DNA: TGTGCCAGCAGCTTTGCCATGACAGGGTTTGGCTACACCTTC
CDR3 protein: CASSFAMTGFGYTF

D gene: TRBD2
J gene: TRBJ2-3
clone size: NA
V gene: TRBV25-1
CDR3 DNA: TGTGCCAGCAGCGCCATTAGCGGGAGCACCGATACGCAGTATTTT
CDR3 protein: CASSAISGSTDTQYF

D gene: TRBD1
J gene: TRBJ2-7
clone size: NA
V gene: TRBV6-6
CDR3 DNA: TGTGCCAGCAGCCCCCGGGACAGGGGGTCCTACGAGCAGTACTTC
CDR3 protein: CASSPRDRGSYEQYF

D gene: NA
J gene: TRBJ1-1
clone size: NA
V gene: TRBV29-1
CDR3 DNA: TGCAGCGTTGAATCGAGGGGGACTGAAGCTTTCTTT
CDR3 protein: CSVESRGTEAFF

D gene: TRBD1
J gene: TRBJ2-2
clone size: NA
V gene: TRBV5-3
CDR3 DNA: TGTGCCAGAAGCACTTTCAGGGGGAAGAACACCGGGGAGCTGTTTTTT
CDR3 protein: CARSTFRGKNTGELFF

D gene: NA
J gene: TRBJ2-7
clone size: NA
V gene: TRBV6-1
CDR3 DNA: TGTGCCAGCACCCCTGGACAGATGGGGTCCTACGAGCAGTACTTC
CDR3 protein: CASTPGQMGSYEQYF

D gene: TRBD1
J gene: TRBJ2-1
clone size: NA
V gene: TRBV29-1
CDR3 DNA: TGCAGCGTTGGGACAGGGTACGGGAATGAGCAGTTCTTC
CDR3 protein: CSVGTGYGNEQFF

D gene: TRBD1
J gene: TRBJ2-7
clone size: NA
V gene: TRBV29-1
CDR3 DNA: TGCAGCGTTGGGGGACAGCCCAGTTGGGAGCAGTACTTC
CDR3 protein: CSVGGQPSWEQYF

D gene: TRBD2
J gene: TRBJ2-1
clone size: NA
V gene: TRBV5-8
CDR3 DNA: TGTGCCAGCAGCTTAGAACTAGCGGGAGTAGGCAATGAGCAGTTCTTC
CDR3 protein: CASSLELAGVGNEQFF

D gene: NA
J gene: TRBJ1-5
clone size: NA
V gene: TRBV4-1
CDR3 DNA: TGCGCCAGCAGCATTCCTGGGGGGAAGAGGAATCAGCCCCAGCATTTT
CDR3 protein: CASSIPGGKRNQPQHF

D gene: NA
J gene: TRBJ1-2
clone size: NA
V gene: TRBV7-8
CDR3 DNA: TGTGCCAGCAGCTTAGGCCTACAGGGCACCTCGGGTGGCTACACCTTC
CDR3 protein: CASSLGLQGTSGGYTF

D gene: TRBD1
J gene: TRBJ1-5
clone size: NA
V gene: TRBV19
CDR3 DNA: TGTGCCAGTAGTATAGCTCCGGGGACAGATCAGCCCCAGCATTTT
CDR3 protein: CASSIAPGTDQPQHF

D gene: NA
J gene: TRBJ1-5
clone size: NA
V gene: TRBV10-3
CDR3 DNA: TGTGCCATCAGTGCGGCGACAGCAAGCAATCAGCCCCAGCATTTT
CDR3 protein: CAISAATASNQPQHF

D gene: TRBD2
J gene: TRBJ2-7
clone size: few
V gene: TRBV10-1
CDR3 DNA: TGCGCCAGCAGTGGTGGTAGCGGGAGGGCCAGCCACGAGCAGTACTTC
CDR3 protein: CASSGGSGRASHEQYF

D gene: NA
J gene: TRBJ1-2
clone size: once
V gene: TRBV7-8
CDR3 DNA: TGTGCCAGCAGCCCGATGAGCGATAACTATGGCTACACCTTC
CDR3 protein: CASSPMSDNYGYTF

D gene: NA
J gene: TRBJ1-5
clone size: NA
V gene: TRBV28
CDR3 DNA: TGTGCCAGCACTACCCCAACCTTTCAGCCCCAGCATTTT
CDR3 protein: CASTTPTFQPQHF

D gene: NA
J gene: TRBJ2-1
clone size: NA
V gene: TRBV29-1
CDR3 DNA: TGCAGCGGCAGGGGTGGCAATGAGCAGTTCTTC
CDR3 protein: CSGRGGNEQFF

D gene: NA
J gene: TRBJ2-6
clone size: NA
V gene: TRBV29-1
CDR3 DNA: TGCAGCGTTCCCGGTATGGGGGCCAACGTCCTGACTTTC
CDR3 protein: CSVPGMGANVLTF

D gene: NA
J gene: TRBJ1-3
clone size: NA
V gene: TRBV30
CDR3 DNA: TGTGCCTGGAGTGTCATACAAGGAAACACCATATATTTT
CDR3 protein: CAWSVIQGNTIYF

D gene: TRBD1
J gene: TRBJ1-4
clone size: NA
V gene: TRBV5-4
CDR3 DNA: TGTGCCAGCAGCCCCCGGGACAGTCTCGAAAAACTGTTTTTT
CDR3 protein: CASSPRDSLEKLFF

D gene: TRBD2
J gene: TRBJ2-5
clone size: NA
V gene: TRBV7-9
CDR3 DNA: TGTGCCAGCAGCTTGGGACTACAAGAGACCCAGTACTTC
CDR3 protein: CASSLGLQETQYF

D gene: NA
J gene: TRBJ2-7
clone size: NA
V gene: TRBV5-1
CDR3 DNA: TGCGCCAGCAGCTTGGCCGCCAGGGGGGCCGAGCAGTACTTC
CDR3 protein: CASSLAARGAEQYF

D gene: TRBD2
J gene: TRBJ2-1
clone size: NA
V gene: TRBV30
CDR3 DNA: TGTGCCTGGAGATCGTTAGCGGGAGGTGAGCAGTTCTTC
CDR3 protein: CAWRSLAGGEQFF

D gene: TRBD1
J gene: TRBJ1-4
clone size: NA
V gene: TRBV7-9
CDR3 DNA: TGTGCCAGCAGCCGAGGGACAGGGGGCGATGAAAAACTGTTTTTT
CDR3 protein: CASSRGTGGDEKLFF

D gene: TRBD1
J gene: TRBJ1-2
clone size: NA
V gene: TRBV5-1
CDR3 DNA: TGCGCCAGCAGCCCAGACAGGGGTAGTGGCTACACCTTC
CDR3 protein: CASSPDRGSGYTF

D gene: TRBD2
J gene: TRBJ2-3
clone size: few
V gene: TRBV5-1
CDR3 DNA: TGCGCCAGCAGCACCACTAGCGTTTACACAGATACGCAGTATTTT
CDR3 protein: CASSTTSVYTDTQYF

D gene: TRBD1
J gene: TRBJ2-7
clone size: NA
V gene: TRBV6-5
CDR3 DNA: TGTGCCAGCAGTTCCGGGACAGGACTATCCTACGAGCAGTACTTC
CDR3 protein: CASSSGTGLSYEQYF

D gene: NA
J gene: TRBJ2-7
clone size: NA
V gene: TRBV30
CDR3 DNA: TGTGCCTACGAGGAGGGCTCCTACGAGCAGTACTTC
CDR3 protein: CAYEEGSYEQYF

D gene: TRBD2
J gene: TRBJ2-5
clone size: NA
V gene: TRBV7-9
CDR3 DNA: TGTGCCAGCAGTAGAGCGGGGCCCGAAGAGACCCAGTACTTC
CDR3 protein: CASSRAGPEETQYF

D gene: NA
J gene: TRBJ2-3
clone size: NA
V gene: TRBV4-1
CDR3 DNA: TGCGCCAGCAGCCAAGAAAGCGGACTAGGGGGTACAGATACGCAGTATTTT
CDR3 protein: CASSQESGLGGTDTQYF

D gene: NA
J gene: TRBJ1-4
clone size: few
V gene: TRBV5-6
CDR3 DNA: TGTGCCAGCAGCTCCTCCCTCACAGCTAATGAAAAACTGTTTTTT
CDR3 protein: CASSSSLTANEKLFF

D gene: NA
J gene: TRBJ2-7
clone size: NA
V gene: TRBV7-9
CDR3 DNA: TGTGCCAGCAGCCCCGCGGGACAGCCCTACGAGCAGTACTTC
CDR3 protein: CASSPAGQPYEQYF

D gene: TRBD1
J gene: TRBJ2-3
clone size: NA
V gene: TRBV25-1
CDR3 DNA: TGTGCCAGCAGTGATTTGGACAGGGCGGAGGATACGCAGTATTTT
CDR3 protein: CASSDLDRAEDTQYF

D gene: NA
J gene: TRBJ2-2
clone size: NA
V gene: TRBV7-2
CDR3 DNA: TGTGCCAGCAGCTTATATGTCGGGGAGCTGTTTTTT
CDR3 protein: CASSLYVGELFF

D gene: TRBD1
J gene: TRBJ1-5
clone size: NA
V gene: TRBV6-6
CDR3 DNA: TGTGCCAGCAGTTACACGTCGACAGGGGGTCAGCCCCAGCATTTT
CDR3 protein: CASSYTSTGGQPQHF

D gene: TRBD2
J gene: TRBJ2-7
clone size: NA
V gene: TRBV30
CDR3 DNA: TGTGCCTGGAGTGTAGCCCGACTAGCGGGGGGGCCAAGCTACGAGCAGTACTTC
CDR3 protein: CAWSVARLAGGPSYEQYF

D gene: NA
J gene: TRBJ1-5
clone size: NA
V gene: TRBV28
CDR3 DNA: TGTGCCAGCAGCCCAGGACAGAATCCCAATCAGCCCCAGCATTTT
CDR3 protein: CASSPGQNPNQPQHF

D gene: NA
J gene: TRBJ2-5
clone size: once
V gene: TRBV4-2
CDR3 DNA: TGTGCCAGCAGCCAAGACGGGTTAGAGACCCAGTACTTC
CDR3 protein: CASSQDGLETQYF

D gene: TRBD2
J gene: TRBJ2-1
clone size: few
V gene: TRBV6-5
CDR3 DNA: TGTGCCAGCTCCCCCGGACTAGCGTCGCATGAGCAGTTCTTC
CDR3 protein: CASSPGLASHEQFF

D gene: TRBD2
J gene: TRBJ2-7
clone size: few
V gene: TRBV7-9
CDR3 DNA: TGTGCCAGCAGCCTAGGGACTAGTACCTACGAGCAGTACTTC
CDR3 protein: CASSLGTSTYEQYF

D gene: TRBD1
J gene: TRBJ1-1
clone size: once
V gene: TRBV7-3
CDR3 DNA: TGTGCCAGCAGCGCCTCCGGACAGGGGAACACTGAAGCTTTCTTT
CDR3 protein: CASSASGQGNTEAFF

D gene: NA
J gene: TRBJ2-5
clone size: NA
V gene: TRBV6-5
CDR3 DNA: TGTGCCAGCAGTGAGGTACAGGGCGAGACCCAGTACTTC
CDR3 protein: CASSEVQGETQYF

D gene: TRBD1
J gene: TRBJ1-5
clone size: few
V gene: TRBV4-2
CDR3 DNA: TGTGCCAGCAGCCAAGAGGTCGGACAGGGACAGCCCCAGCATTTT
CDR3 protein: CASSQEVGQGQPQHF

D gene: NA
J gene: TRBJ1-1
clone size: NA
V gene: TRBV5-6
CDR3 DNA: TGTGCCAGCAGCTTGCCAAGGGGCACTGAAGCTTTCTTT
CDR3 protein: CASSLPRGTEAFF

D gene: NA
J gene: TRBJ1-2
clone size: NA
V gene: TRBV25-1
CDR3 DNA: TGTGCCAGCAGTGATTACACCGAAGCTAACTATGGCTACACCTTC
CDR3 protein: CASSDYTEANYGYTF

D gene: TRBD1
J gene: TRBJ1-5
clone size: NA
V gene: TRBV6-5
CDR3 DNA: TGTGCCAGCAGTTACTCCGGGACAGGGAACAATCAGCCCCAGCATTTT
CDR3 protein: CASSYSGTGNNQPQHF

D gene: TRBD1
J gene: TRBJ1-2
clone size: NA
V gene: TRBV2
CDR3 DNA: TGTGCCAGCAGTGTCGGGACAGGGGATTATGGCTACACCTTC
CDR3 protein: CASSVGTGDYGYTF

D gene: NA
J gene: TRBJ2-6
clone size: few
V gene: TRBV6-1
CDR3 DNA: TGTGCCAGCAGTGACCGGGACACCTCCTACTCTGGGGCCAACGTCCTGACTTTC
CDR3 protein: CASSDRDTSYSGANVLTF

D gene: NA
J gene: TRBJ2-7
clone size: NA
V gene: TRBV6-1
CDR3 DNA: TGTGCCAGCACCCCGGGGGGCGGGAGTTCCCACGAGCAGTACTTC
CDR3 protein: CASTPGGGSSHEQYF

D gene: TRBD1
J gene: TRBJ2-5
clone size: NA
V gene: TRBV29-1
CDR3 DNA: TGCAGCGTCACAACAGGGGGAGAGACCCAGTACTTC
CDR3 protein: CSVTTGGETQYF

D gene: TRBD2
J gene: TRBJ2-3
clone size: NA
V gene: TRBV27
CDR3 DNA: TGTGCCAGCAGACTAGCGGGGACAGATACGCAGTATTTT
CDR3 protein: CASRLAGTDTQYF

D gene: NA
J gene: TRBJ2-5
clone size: NA
V gene: TRBV5-6
CDR3 DNA: TGTGCCAGCAGCAAACTCGGCGGGGGCACAGAGACCCAGTACTTC
CDR3 protein: CASSKLGGGTETQYF

D gene: NA
J gene: TRBJ2-2
clone size: NA
V gene: TRBV19
CDR3 DNA: TGTGCCAGTAGTTTTTCATCCGGGGAGCTGTTTTTT
CDR3 protein: CASSFSSGELFF

D gene: NA
J gene: TRBJ2-5
clone size: NA
V gene: TRBV7-9
CDR3 DNA: TGTGCCAGCAGCTTAGTGGGGGGAGTAGAGACCCAGTACTTC
CDR3 protein: CASSLVGGVETQYF

D gene: NA
J gene: TRBJ1-1
clone size: NA
V gene: TRBV20-1
CDR3 DNA: TGCAGTGCTAGTGGGCTGACTGAAGCTTTCTTT
CDR3 protein: CSASGLTEAFF

D gene: NA
J gene: TRBJ2-3
clone size: NA
V gene: TRBV5-1
CDR3 DNA: TGCGCCAGCAGCTTGGGAGGAGGGGCAGATACGCAGTATTTT
CDR3 protein: CASSLGGGADTQYF

D gene: TRBD2
J gene: TRBJ2-3
clone size: few
V gene: TRBV2
CDR3 DNA: TGTGCCAGCAGAGCCAGCGGGACTCCCTCCCATACGCAGTATTTT
CDR3 protein: CASRASGTPSHTQYF

D gene: NA
J gene: TRBJ1-1
clone size: NA
V gene: TRBV5-5
CDR3 DNA: TGTGCCAGCAGCTTGAGACAGGTCGACACTGAAGCTTTCTTT
CDR3 protein: CASSLRQVDTEAFF

D gene: TRBD1
J gene: TRBJ2-7
clone size: NA
V gene: TRBV6-5
CDR3 DNA: TGTGCCAGCAGTTTGGACCGGGACAGCTCGTACGAGCAGTACTTC
CDR3 protein: CASSLDRDSSYEQYF

D gene: TRBD2
J gene: TRBJ2-3
clone size: NA
V gene: TRBV4-2
CDR3 DNA: TGTGCCAGCAGCCTGGGAACGCGAGCGGGAGAAGTTGATACGCAGTATTTT
CDR3 protein: CASSLGTRAGEVDTQYF